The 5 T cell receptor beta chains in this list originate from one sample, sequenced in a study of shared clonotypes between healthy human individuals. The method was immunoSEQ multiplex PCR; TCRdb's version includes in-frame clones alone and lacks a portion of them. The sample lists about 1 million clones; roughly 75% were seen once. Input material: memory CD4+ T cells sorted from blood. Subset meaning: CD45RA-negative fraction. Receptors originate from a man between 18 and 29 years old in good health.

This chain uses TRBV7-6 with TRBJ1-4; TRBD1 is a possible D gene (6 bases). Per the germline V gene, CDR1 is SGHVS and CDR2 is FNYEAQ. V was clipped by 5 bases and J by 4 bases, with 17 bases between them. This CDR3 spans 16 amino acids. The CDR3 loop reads CASSRDTGGHNEKLFF. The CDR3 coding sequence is TGTGCCAGCAGCCGGGACACAGGCGGTCATAATGAAAAACTGTTTTTT.

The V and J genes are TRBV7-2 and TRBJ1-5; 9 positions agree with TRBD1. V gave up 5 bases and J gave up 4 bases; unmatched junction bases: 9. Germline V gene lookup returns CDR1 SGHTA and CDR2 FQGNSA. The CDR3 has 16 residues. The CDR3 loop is CASSPTGGFINQPQHF. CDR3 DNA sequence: TGTGCCAGCAGCCCTACAGGGGGCTTTATAAATCAGCCCCAGCATTTT. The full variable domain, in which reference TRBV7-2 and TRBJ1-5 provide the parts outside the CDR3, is GAGVSQSPSNKVTEKGKDVELRCDPISGHTALYWYRQSLGQGLEFLIYFQGNSAPDKSGLPSDRFSAERTGGSVSTLTIQRTQQEDSAVYLCASSPTGGFINQPQHFGDGTRLSIL.

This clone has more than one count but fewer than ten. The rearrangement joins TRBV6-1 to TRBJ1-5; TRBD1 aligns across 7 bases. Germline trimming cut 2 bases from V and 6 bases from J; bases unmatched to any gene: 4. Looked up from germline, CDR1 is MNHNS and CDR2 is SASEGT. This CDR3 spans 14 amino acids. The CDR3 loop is CASSERQGPQPQHF. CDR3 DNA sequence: TGTGCCAGCAGTGAACGACAGGGTCCTCAGCCCCAGCATTTT.

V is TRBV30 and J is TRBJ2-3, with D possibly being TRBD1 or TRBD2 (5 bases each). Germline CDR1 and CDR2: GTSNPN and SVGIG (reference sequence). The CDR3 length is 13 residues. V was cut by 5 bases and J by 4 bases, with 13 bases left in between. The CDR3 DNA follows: TGTGCCTGGCGGGGCCTCTCGGCAGATACGCAGTATTTT. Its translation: CAWRGLSADTQYF.

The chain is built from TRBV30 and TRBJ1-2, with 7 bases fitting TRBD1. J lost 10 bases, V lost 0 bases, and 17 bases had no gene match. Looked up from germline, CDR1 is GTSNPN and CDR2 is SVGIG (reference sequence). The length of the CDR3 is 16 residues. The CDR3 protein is CAWSVQGVGGEGDYTF. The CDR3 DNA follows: TGTGCCTGGAGTGTACAAGGGGTAGGGGGCGAGGGTGACTACACCTTC.